This TCR beta chain was found in a study of T cell responses to AZD1222 COVID-19 vaccine (dated by TCRdb to the early 2020s). Looking at the study overall: A total of approximately 240 trial participants underwent TCR sequencing, of whom under 220 had received two doses of AZD1222 and about 26 had received two doses of the MenACWY control vaccine. Enrollment into the trials was organized by age into subgroups of 18-55, 56-69 and 70-plus years, and those subgroups contained roughly 150, 30 and 60 TCR-sequenced participants, respectively.

The CDR3 regions of human TCRbeta chains were analyzed by immunosequencing. The study's processing was this. TCRs in the repertoires were matched against a reference library of SARS-CoV-2-specific TCRs that had been generated with the MIRA antigen-specificity platform. Breadth was defined as the fraction of unique TCRs that were SARS-CoV-2-associated, and depth was defined as the fraction of total T cells that were SARS-CoV-2-associated. Using the MIRA data, each spike-specific TCR was assigned both to the spike region to which the TCR was reactive and to a CD4 or CD8 class. Log10-transformed breadth and depth values were compared by one-way ANOVA with Sidak's multiple comparisons tests. TCRdb took this table from immuneACCESS and kept in-frame rearrangements with V and J called. Such tables lack part of the clones; where checked against another copy, unresolved V genes explain under half of the gap, and the rest is unexplained. From that table come the V and J calls and clone size; the DNA was used to work out D and trimming. A total of about 120,000 clones appear in this sample, roughly 86% of them only once. Around 2.9% of the sample goes to the ten largest clones.

Overall study results and their limits: The vaccine-associated CD4 TCRs covered the entire spike protein, and the dominant responses fell in regions 160-218 and 743-854. Reportedly, close to half of the unique spike-specific TCRs recognized epitopes lying outside the regions that are mutated in the B.1.351 and B.1.1.7 variants. A significant rise in spike-specific TCR breadth and depth was observed after two AZD1222 doses relative to day 0 and relative to MenACWY recipients. In the small 56-69-year group, the increase in depth fell short of significance, most likely because of low power. Conclusions about previously exposed vaccinees were limited because only 6 or 7 AZD1222 recipients were SARS-CoV-2 seropositive at baseline. Most participants were white British and females outnumbered males, and the authors suggested that clonal diversity may have been underestimated. Because no day 14 peak-response samples were available, the repertoires could be characterized only after the peak T cell response.

The CDR1 and CDR2 encoded by the germline V gene (reference sequence) are DFQATT and SNEGSKA. The CDR3 contains 11 residues, cysteine and phenylalanine counted. The read is trimmed to its CDR3 DNA, 33 bases read in frame from base 1. This clone was seen just once. What this receptor recognizes is not known. No much larger clone exists at a distance of one base, and base qualities are not known. Other DNA sequences of this sample code for an identical CDR3. In the paper's terms, the time point label means: about 28 days (+/-7) after the second vaccine dose. AZD1222 recipients whose second dose came at about 4 weeks and those whose second dose came at about 12 weeks were combined into one group, since spike-specific TCR depth and breadth did not differ between the two schedules. Vaccinee samples came from UK trials COV001 and COV002, including a single-blind randomized controlled phase 2/3 trial of AZD1222 (ChAdOx1 nCoV-19) in healthy adults. For TCRbeta chain sequencing, PBMC samples from trial participants were taken at day 0 and at day 28 after the second dose.

This TCR came from an adult who received the AZD1222 COVID-19 vaccine. The material sequenced was peripheral blood, taken 28 days after the second AZD1222 dose. The V gene is TRBV20-1 and the J gene is TRBJ1-1, with no confident D gene call. The nucleotide sequence reads as follows: TGCAGCGCGGAAGAGAACACTGAAGCTTTCTTT. Its protein is CSAEENTEAFF.